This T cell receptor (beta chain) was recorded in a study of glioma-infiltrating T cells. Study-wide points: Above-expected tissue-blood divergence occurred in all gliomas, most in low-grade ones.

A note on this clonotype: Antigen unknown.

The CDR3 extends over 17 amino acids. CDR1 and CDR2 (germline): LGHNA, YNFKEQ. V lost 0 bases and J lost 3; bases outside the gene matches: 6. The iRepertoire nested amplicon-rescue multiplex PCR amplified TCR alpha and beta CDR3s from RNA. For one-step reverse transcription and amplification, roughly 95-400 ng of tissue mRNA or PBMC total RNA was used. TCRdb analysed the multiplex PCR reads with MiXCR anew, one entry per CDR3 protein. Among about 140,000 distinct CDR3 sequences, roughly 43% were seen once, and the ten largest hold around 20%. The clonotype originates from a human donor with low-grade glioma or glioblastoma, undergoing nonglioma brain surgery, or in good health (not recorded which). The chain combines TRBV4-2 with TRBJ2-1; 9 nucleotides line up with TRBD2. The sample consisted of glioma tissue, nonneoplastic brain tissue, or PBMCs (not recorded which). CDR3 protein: CASSQEKPLAGYNEQFF. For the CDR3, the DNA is TGTGCCAGCAGCCAAGAAAAACCACTAGCGGGCTACAATGAGCAGTTCTTC.